This T cell receptor beta chain was found in a study of breast tumors, draining lymph nodes, adjacent tissues. TCRdb reanalysed the multiplex PCR reads using MiXCR and keeps one entry per CDR3 protein. Of over 10,000 distinct CDR3 sequences in the sample, around three fifths are singletons; the top ten hold approximately 49%. In this sample, this clonotype turned up a few times. Its cognate antigen is unknown. This CDR3 is built from 18 residues. Deletions cut 1 base from V and 8 bases from J, with 24 bases between. Per germline, CDR1 LGHDT and CDR2 YNNKEL (reference sequence). General study points: Compared with lymph nodes, tumors were less diverse; compared with nontumor tissue, more. The lymph node origin of tumor T cells was framed as consistent with a hypothesis, not demonstrated. Data fit most tumor T cells coming from lymph node, expanding in tumor. Luminal-like breast cancer showed significantly greater tumor-nontumor repertoire similarity than basal-like breast cancer did.

The receptor comes from a female donor with breast cancer. Some clones in this sample may be carry-over from other donors' samples. Sequencing used tumor-adjacent breast tissue. This chain connects TRBV3-1 to TRBJ2-1, with D perhaps assigned TRBD1 or TRBD2 (5 bases each). The CDR3 region is CASSQGSVWGPFDYEQFF. The CDR3 region has the DNA TGTGCCAGCAGCCAAGGGTCGGTTTGGGGACCCTTTGATTATGAGCAGTTCTTC.